What follows are 5 T cell receptor beta chains derived from one specimen sequenced in a study of T cells in Graves' hyperthyroidism and ophthalmopathy. Amplified TCR beta CDR3 regions derived from RNA transcripts. HTBI primers were used for first-round RT-PCR of the TCR CDR3. One entry per CDR3 protein results from TCRdb running MiXCR on the multiplex PCR reads. This sample yields 500,000 to 750,000 distinct CDR3 sequences, of which 15% to 18% are seen a single time; roughly 7.3% belongs to the top ten. Sequencing used blood. The receptors shown here come from a woman aged 25 to 39 with Graves' hyperthyroidism.

V is TRBV30 and J is TRBJ2-1; 11 bases line up with TRBD2. Germline-derived CDR1 and CDR2 are GTSNPN and SVGIG (reference sequence). V was pared by 4 bases and J by 8 bases, with 10 bases of the junction left unmatched. This CDR3 is built from 15 residues. The CDR3 DNA reads TGTGCCTGGACCATGACTAGCGGGAAGGGGGATGAGCAGTTCTTC. The encoded protein is CAWTMTSGKGDEQFF.

This clonotype was observed at least ten times. This sequence joins TRBV7-9 and TRBJ2-3; no definite D call. Trimming pared 4 bases from V and 1 base from J, leaving 15 bases between. Germline-derived CDR1 and CDR2 are SEHNR and FQNEAQ (reference sequence). This CDR3 comprises 16 residues. Here the CDR3 DNA reads TGTGCCAGCAGCTCGAAACTCCATTTTGGCACAGATACGCAGTATTTT. Encoded protein: CASSSKLHFGTDTQYF.

This clonotype was recorded many times. The V call is TRBV20-1, the J call TRBJ2-3, with D possibly matching TRBD1 (6 bases). The V end lost 3 bases, the J end lost 2 bases, and 15 bases lay between the germline ends. Germline assignment: CDR1 DFQATT and CDR2 SNEGSKA (reference sequence). The CDR3 runs 15 residues. The CDR3: CSASGQPPVTDTQYF. CDR3 sequence (DNA): TGCAGTGCTAGCGGACAGCCGCCAGTCACAGATACGCAGTATTTT.

This clonotype was seen repeatedly, ten times or more. The chain recombines TRBV20-1 with TRBJ2-3; D is possibly TRBD1 (6 bases). The CDR3 spans 16 residues. Germline CDR1 and CDR2: DFQATT and SNEGSKA (reference sequence). V gave up 5 bases and J gave up 2 bases, with 20 bases separating them. The CDR3 bases are TGCAGTGCTCAGTGGGTGGGGGCGTTAAACACAGATACGCAGTATTTT. Its protein is CSAQWVGALNTDTQYF.

The V call is TRBV20-1, the J call TRBJ2-7; tentatively, D is TRBD1 (5 bases). This CDR3 has 14 amino acids. CDR1 and CDR2 from the germline V gene are DFQATT and SNEGSKA (reference sequence). Trimming removed 4 bases at V and 2 bases at J, with 15 bases between. CDR3 bases: TGCAGTGCTACACCGCTGACAGATCCCTACGAGCAGTACTTC. Translation gives CSATPLTDPYEQYF.